These 14 T cell receptor beta chains share one sample of origin, sequenced in a study of vaccination effects on CD4 cells after COVID-19. Upon completion of roughly ten days in culture, CD4+ T cells were isolated. The method was immunoSEQ multiplex PCR; TCRdb's version includes in-frame clones alone and lacks a portion of them. The sample shows 50,000 to 70,000 clones, about 69% of them seen only once. For these TCRs, the target antigens are not known. The sample in question was CD4+ T cells from PBMCs cultured without peptide, obtained before COVID-19 vaccination. These receptors were taken from a human donor who had a prior SARS-CoV-2 infection.

This chain joins TRBV5-4 and TRBJ1-2, with a possible D match to TRBD1 (5 bases). The CDR3 loop spans 13 amino acids. Germline V gene lookup returns CDR1 SGHNT and CDR2 YYREEE (reference sequence). Trimming removed 3 bases from V and 7 bases from J, with 13 bases in between. The CDR3 reads CASSSSGMSGYTF. CDR3 sequence (DNA): TGTGCCAGCAGCTCATCAGGGATGAGTGGCTACACCTTC.

V usage is TRBV27 and J usage is TRBJ2-1; 10 bases align to TRBD1. Trimming took 6 bases from V and 6 from J; bases not matched to a gene: 11. Germline V CDR1 and CDR2: MNHEY, SMNVEV (reference sequence). The CDR3 spans 16 residues. CDR3 DNA sequence: TGTGCCAGCAGGACGAAGGGGACAGGGGAATTCAATGAGCAGTTCTTC. It specifies CASRTKGTGEFNEQFF.

This CDR3 is CASSLFVPGRNTEAFF. In DNA form, the CDR3 reads TGCGCCAGCAGCTTGTTCGTCCCCGGGAGGAACACTGAAGCTTTCTTT. The chain is built from TRBV5-1 and TRBJ1-1; D call uncertain. Trimming removed 1 base at V and 1 base at J, with 14 bases between. CDR1 and CDR2 (germline): SGHRS, YFSETQ. This CDR3 has 16 residues.

The V call is TRBV3-1 (or the pseudogene TRBV3-2), the J call TRBJ1-5; D is unclear. V shed 1 base and J shed 5 bases, with 9 bases lying between them. CDR1 is LGHDT and CDR2 is YNNKEL in the germline V gene (reference sequence). The length of the CDR3 is 14 residues. In DNA, the CDR3 is TGTGCCAGCAGCCAAGGGGAGGATCATCAGCCCCAGCATTTT. It codes for CASSQGEDHQPQHF.

The chain employs TRBV29-1 and TRBJ2-7; D not resolved. CDR1 SQVTM and CDR2 ANQGSEA come from the germline V gene. This CDR3 region has 12 residues. The germline V and J ends were trimmed by 4 bases and 6 bases, with 13 bases remaining between them. The CDR3 loop reads CSVGQPRREQYF. For the CDR3, the DNA is TGCAGCGTTGGCCAGCCTCGTCGCGAGCAGTACTTC.

The rearrangement uses TRBV11-3 and TRBJ1-3, with unresolved D. Looked up from germline, CDR1 is SGHNT and CDR2 is YENEEA. This CDR3 has 13 residues. Trimming stripped 4 bases from V and 4 bases from J, with 8 bases between. The CDR3 coding sequence is TGTGCCAGCAGCTCCGGTGCAGGAAACACCATATATTTT. Translation gives CASSSGAGNTIYF. The entire variable domain, with the rest obtained from reference TRBV11-3 and TRBJ1-3, is as follows: EAGVVQSPRYKIIEKKQPVAFWCNPISGHNTLYWYLQNLGQGPELLIRYENEEAVDDSQLPKDRFSAERLKGVDSTLKIQPAELGDSAVYLCASSSGAGNTIYFGEGSWLTVV.

CDR3 region: CASSQDIGQPQHF. DNA for the CDR3: TGTGCCAGCAGCCAAGATATCGGTCAGCCCCAGCATTTT. V gene TRBV3-1 (or the pseudogene TRBV3-2) combines with J gene TRBJ1-5; D not certain. CDR1 and CDR2 from the germline V gene are LGHDT and YNNKEL (reference sequence). CDR3 length equals 13 residues. The V end lost 0 bases, the J end lost 6 bases, and 6 bases lay between the germline ends.

The chain is built from TRBV3-1 (or the pseudogene TRBV3-2) and TRBJ1-3; D is unresolved. This CDR3 contains 14 residues. Looked up from germline, CDR1 is LGHDT and CDR2 is YNNKEL (reference sequence). V was pared by 0 bases and J by 8 bases, with 11 bases between. CDR3 in amino acids: CASSQEDRSHTIYF. The CDR3 nucleotides read TGTGCCAGCAGCCAAGAAGATAGGTCTCACACCATATATTTT.

The chain carries TRBV5-1 and TRBJ2-7; 8 bases match TRBD1. Unmatched junction bases numbered 13, after V lost 5 bases and J lost 3 bases. In germline, CDR1 is SGHRS, CDR2 YFSETQ. The CDR3 consists of 16 residues. The CDR3, as DNA: TGCGCCAGCAGTCGCGCGAAATCGACAGGGGACTACGAGCAGTACTTC. It encodes CASSRAKSTGDYEQYF.

The V gene is TRBV3-1 (or the pseudogene TRBV3-2), the J gene TRBJ1-2, with a possible D match to TRBD1 (6 bases). Germline CDR1 and CDR2: LGHDT and YNNKEL (reference sequence). This CDR3 has 15 amino acids. V gave up 2 bases and J gave up 0 bases, with 10 bases separating them. The CDR3 protein is CASSQPGQPNYGYTF. For the CDR3, the DNA is TGTGCCAGCAGCCAACCAGGACAGCCTAACTATGGCTACACCTTC.

The J gene is TRBJ2-5, the V gene TRBV11-3; unclear D gene. V was pared by 1 base and J by 4 bases, with 4 bases between. Germline values: CDR1 SGHNT, CDR2 YENEEA. CDR3 length: 12 amino acids. The CDR3 DNA follows: TGTGCCAGCAGCTTAGTATCAGAGACCCAGTACTTC. It yields the protein CASSLVSETQYF.

The CDR3 region has the DNA TGTGCCAGCAGCAATTACAGGATTGCTGGAAACACCATATATTTT. Translating it yields CASSNYRIAGNTIYF. The chain is built from TRBV5-5 and TRBJ1-3, with a tentative D call TRBD1 (5 bases). Trimming removed 4 bases from V and 2 bases from J, with 13 bases in between. CDR3 length equals 15 residues. The V gene's germline CDR1 is SGHKS and CDR2 YYEKEE (reference sequence).

The V and J genes are TRBV28 and TRBJ1-4; perhaps TRBD1 as D (5 bases). The V and J ends lost 7 bases and 7 bases respectively, with 16 bases between them. The CDR3 loop spans 14 amino acids. Germline CDR1 is MDHEN and CDR2 is SYDVKM. The CDR3 is CASTQPGRGEKLFF. DNA for the CDR3: TGTGCCAGCACCCAACCGGGGCGCGGTGAAAAACTGTTTTTT. The variable domain in full, completed from reference TRBV28 and TRBJ1-4, reads DVKVTQSSRYLVKRTGEKVFLECVQDMDHENMFWYRQDPGLGLRLIYFSYDVKMKEKGDIPEGYSVSREKKERFSLILESASTNQTSMYLCASTQPGRGEKLFFGSGTQLSVL.

V gene TRBV24-1 combines with J gene TRBJ2-7, with TRBD2 as a possible D gene (6 bases). The CDR3 sequence is 14 residues long. CDR1 is KGHDR, CDR2 SFDVKD, per germline. V was trimmed by 5 bases and J by 2 bases, leaving 12 bases between them. The CDR3 sequence: CATSGSGPTYEQYF. The CDR3 DNA sequence: TGTGCCACCAGTGGTAGCGGCCCGACCTACGAGCAGTACTTC.